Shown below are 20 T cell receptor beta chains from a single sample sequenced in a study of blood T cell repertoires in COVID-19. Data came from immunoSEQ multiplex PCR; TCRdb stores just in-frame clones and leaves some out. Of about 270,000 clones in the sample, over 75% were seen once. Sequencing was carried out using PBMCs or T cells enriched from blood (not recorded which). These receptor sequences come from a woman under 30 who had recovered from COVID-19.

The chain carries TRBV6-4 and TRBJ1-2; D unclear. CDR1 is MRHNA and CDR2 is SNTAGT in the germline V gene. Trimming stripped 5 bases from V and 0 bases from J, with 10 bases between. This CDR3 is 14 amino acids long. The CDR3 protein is CASSPAGTNYGYTF. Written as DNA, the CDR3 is TGTGCCAGCAGTCCCGCAGGAACTAACTATGGCTACACCTTC.

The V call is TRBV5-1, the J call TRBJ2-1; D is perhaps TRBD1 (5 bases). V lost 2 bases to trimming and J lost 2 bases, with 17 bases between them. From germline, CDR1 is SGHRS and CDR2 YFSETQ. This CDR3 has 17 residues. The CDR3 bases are TGCGCCAGCAGCTTCGTCGCGGCAGGGCCTACCTACAATGAGCAGTTCTTC. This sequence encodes CASSFVAAGPTYNEQFF.

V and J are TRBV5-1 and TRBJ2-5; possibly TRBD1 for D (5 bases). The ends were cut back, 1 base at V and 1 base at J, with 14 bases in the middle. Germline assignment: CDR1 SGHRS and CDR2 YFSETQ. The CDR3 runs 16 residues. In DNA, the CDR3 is TGCGCCAGCAGCTTGCTTTACAGGAGCTTCCAAGAGACCCAGTACTTC. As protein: CASSLLYRSFQETQYF.

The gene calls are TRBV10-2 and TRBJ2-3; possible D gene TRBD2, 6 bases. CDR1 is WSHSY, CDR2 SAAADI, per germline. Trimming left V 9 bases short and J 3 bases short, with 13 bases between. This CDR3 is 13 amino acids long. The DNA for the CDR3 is TGCGCCAGTCGGGCGGGAACTACAGATACGCAGTATTTT. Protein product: CASRAGTTDTQYF.

CDR3 nucleotide sequence: TGTGCCAGCAGTTATGGGCAGGGGTCCTATGGCTACACCTTC. Its translation is CASSYGQGSYGYTF. The chain joins TRBV6-2 or TRBV6-3 to TRBJ1-2; tentative D call: TRBD1 (6 bases). Deletions cut 3 bases from V and 4 bases from J, with 12 bases between. Germline V gene data show CDR1 as MNHEY and CDR2 as SVGEGT. CDR3 length: 14 amino acids.

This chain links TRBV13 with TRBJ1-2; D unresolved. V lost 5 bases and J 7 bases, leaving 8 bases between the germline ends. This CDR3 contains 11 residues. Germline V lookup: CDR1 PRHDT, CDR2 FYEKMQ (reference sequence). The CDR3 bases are TGTGCCAGCAGCCATAAGAGTGGCTACACCTTC. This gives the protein CASSHKSGYTF.

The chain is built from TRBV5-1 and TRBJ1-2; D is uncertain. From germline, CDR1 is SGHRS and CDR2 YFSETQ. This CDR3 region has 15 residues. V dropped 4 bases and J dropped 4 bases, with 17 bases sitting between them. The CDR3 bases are TGCGCCAGCAGCCCCGAGGGTAGTTCATTCTATGGCTACACCTTC. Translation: CASSPEGSSFYGYTF.

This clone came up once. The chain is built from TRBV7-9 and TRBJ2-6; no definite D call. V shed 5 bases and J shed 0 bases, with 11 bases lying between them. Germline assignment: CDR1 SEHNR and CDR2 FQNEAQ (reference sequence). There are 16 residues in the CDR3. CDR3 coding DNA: TGTGCCAGCAGCCCCCCCCGGAGCTCTGGGGCCAACGTCCTGACTTTC. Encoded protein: CASSPPRSSGANVLTF.

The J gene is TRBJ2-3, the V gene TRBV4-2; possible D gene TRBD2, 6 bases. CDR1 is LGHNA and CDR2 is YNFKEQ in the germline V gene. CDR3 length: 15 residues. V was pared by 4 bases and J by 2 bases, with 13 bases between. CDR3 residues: CASSLGSGDTDTQYF. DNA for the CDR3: TGTGCCAGCAGCCTCGGGAGCGGAGACACAGATACGCAGTATTTT.

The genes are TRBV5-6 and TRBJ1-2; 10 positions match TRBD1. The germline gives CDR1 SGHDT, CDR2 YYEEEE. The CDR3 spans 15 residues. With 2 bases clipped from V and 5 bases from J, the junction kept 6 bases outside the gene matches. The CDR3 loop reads CASSFTGTGVYGYTF. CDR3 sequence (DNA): TGTGCCAGCAGCTTTACCGGGACAGGGGTATATGGCTACACCTTC.

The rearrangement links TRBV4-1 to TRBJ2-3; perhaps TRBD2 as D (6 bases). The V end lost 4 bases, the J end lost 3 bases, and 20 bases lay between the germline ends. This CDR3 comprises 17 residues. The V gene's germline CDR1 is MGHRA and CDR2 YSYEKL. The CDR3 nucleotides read TGCGCCAGCAGCCTCCGTCTGAGCCGGGGAGGAACAGATACGCAGTATTTT. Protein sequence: CASSLRLSRGGTDTQYF.

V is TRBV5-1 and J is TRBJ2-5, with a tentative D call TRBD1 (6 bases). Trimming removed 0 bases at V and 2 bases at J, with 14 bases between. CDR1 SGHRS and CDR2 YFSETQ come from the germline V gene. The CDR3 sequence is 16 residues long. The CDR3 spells CASSLEPQGLQETQYF. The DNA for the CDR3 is TGCGCCAGCAGCTTGGAACCACAGGGCCTACAAGAGACCCAGTACTTC.

CDR3 residues: CASSEDIGLGYTF. The CDR3 region has the DNA TGTGCCAGCAGTGAGGACATAGGCCTTGGCTACACCTTC. V usage is TRBV2 and J usage is TRBJ1-2, with a possible D match to TRBD1 (5 bases). This CDR3 has 13 residues. Trimming shortened V by 3 bases and J by 7 bases, and 12 bases separated the two germline ends. Germline V lookup: CDR1 SNHLY, CDR2 FYNNEI. Based on the CDR3 plus reference TRBV2 and TRBJ1-2, the full variable domain is EPEVTQTPSHQVTQMGQEVILRCVPISNHLYFYWYRQILGQKVEFLVSFYNNEISEKSEIFDDQFSVERPDGSNFTLKIRSTKLEDSAMYFCASSEDIGLGYTFGSGTRLTVV.

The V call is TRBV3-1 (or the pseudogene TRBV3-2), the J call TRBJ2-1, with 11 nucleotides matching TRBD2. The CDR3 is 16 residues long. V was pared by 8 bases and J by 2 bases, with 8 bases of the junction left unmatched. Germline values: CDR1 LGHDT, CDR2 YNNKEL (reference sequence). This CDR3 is CASGPPLAGAYNEQFF. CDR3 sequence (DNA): TGTGCCAGCGGTCCCCCACTAGCGGGGGCCTACAATGAGCAGTTCTTC.

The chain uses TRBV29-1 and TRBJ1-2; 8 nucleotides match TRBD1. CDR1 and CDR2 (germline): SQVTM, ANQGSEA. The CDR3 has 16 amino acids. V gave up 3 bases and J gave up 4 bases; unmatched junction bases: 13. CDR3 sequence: CSVDEVQGAWSYGYTF. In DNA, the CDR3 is TGCAGCGTTGACGAGGTTCAGGGGGCATGGAGCTATGGCTACACCTTC.

The CDR3 here is CASGGTGGHLNTEAFF. CDR3 in DNA: TGTGCCAGCGGTGGGACAGGGGGCCATCTGAACACTGAAGCTTTCTTT. V and J are TRBV28 and TRBJ1-1; 12 bases align to TRBD1. Germline V gene data show CDR1 as MDHEN and CDR2 as SYDVKM. V lost 8 bases and J lost 0; bases outside the gene matches: 7. CDR3 length: 16 amino acids.

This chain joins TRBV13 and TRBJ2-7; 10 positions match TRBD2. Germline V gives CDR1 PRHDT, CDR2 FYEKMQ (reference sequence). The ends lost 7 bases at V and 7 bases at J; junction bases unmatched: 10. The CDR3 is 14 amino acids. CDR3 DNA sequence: TGTGCCAGCAAAGCGGGGGGGCCGGTAGGTGAGCAGTACTTC. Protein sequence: CASKAGGPVGEQYF.

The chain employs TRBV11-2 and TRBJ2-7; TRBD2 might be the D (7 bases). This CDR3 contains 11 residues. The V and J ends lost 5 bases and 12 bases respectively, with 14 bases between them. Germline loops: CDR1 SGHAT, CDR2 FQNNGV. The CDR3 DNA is TGTGCCAGCAGCAGGAGGGGGGGACGGTACTTC. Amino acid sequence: CASSRRGGRYF.

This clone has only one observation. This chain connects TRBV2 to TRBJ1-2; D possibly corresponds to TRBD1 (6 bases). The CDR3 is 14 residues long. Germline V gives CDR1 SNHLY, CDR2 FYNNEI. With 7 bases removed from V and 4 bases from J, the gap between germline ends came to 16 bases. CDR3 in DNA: TGTGCCAGCAACCGGGCAGGGGCGGGCTATGGCTACACCTTC. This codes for CASNRAGAGYGYTF.

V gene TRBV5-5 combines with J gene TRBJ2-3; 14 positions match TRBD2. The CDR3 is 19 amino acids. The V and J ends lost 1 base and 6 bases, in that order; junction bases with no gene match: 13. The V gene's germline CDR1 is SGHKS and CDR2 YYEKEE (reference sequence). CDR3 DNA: TGTGCCAGCAGCTTGAGGACTAGCGGGGGGCCAAGTCGCGTGGATACGCAGTATTTT. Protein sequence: CASSLRTSGGPSRVDTQYF.